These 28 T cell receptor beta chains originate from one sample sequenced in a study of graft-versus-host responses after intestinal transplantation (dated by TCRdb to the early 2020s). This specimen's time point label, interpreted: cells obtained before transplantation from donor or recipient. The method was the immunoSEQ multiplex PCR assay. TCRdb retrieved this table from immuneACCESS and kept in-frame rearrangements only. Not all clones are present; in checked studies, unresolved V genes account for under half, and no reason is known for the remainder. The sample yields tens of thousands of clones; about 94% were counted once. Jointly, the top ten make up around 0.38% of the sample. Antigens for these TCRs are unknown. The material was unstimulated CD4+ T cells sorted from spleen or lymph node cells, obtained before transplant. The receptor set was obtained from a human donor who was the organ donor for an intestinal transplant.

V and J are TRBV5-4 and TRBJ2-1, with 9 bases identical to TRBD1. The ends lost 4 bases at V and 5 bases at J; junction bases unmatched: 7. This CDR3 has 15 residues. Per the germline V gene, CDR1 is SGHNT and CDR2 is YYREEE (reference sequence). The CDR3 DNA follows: TGTGCCAGCAGCCCGGGACAGGGAACAAACAATGAGCAGTTCTTC. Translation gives CASSPGQGTNNEQFF.

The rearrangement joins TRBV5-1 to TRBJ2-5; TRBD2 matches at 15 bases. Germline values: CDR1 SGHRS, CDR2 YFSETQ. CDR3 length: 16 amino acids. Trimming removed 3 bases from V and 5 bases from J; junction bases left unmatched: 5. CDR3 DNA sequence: TGCGCCAGCAGCTATGGACTAGCGGGGGGGAAGGAGACCCAGTACTTC. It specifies CASSYGLAGGKETQYF.

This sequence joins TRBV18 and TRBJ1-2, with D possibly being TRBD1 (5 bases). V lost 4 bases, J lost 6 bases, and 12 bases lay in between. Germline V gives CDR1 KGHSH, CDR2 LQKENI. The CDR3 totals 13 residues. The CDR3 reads CASSLSQGDGYTF. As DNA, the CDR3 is TGTGCCAGCTCACTCAGCCAGGGAGATGGCTACACCTTC.

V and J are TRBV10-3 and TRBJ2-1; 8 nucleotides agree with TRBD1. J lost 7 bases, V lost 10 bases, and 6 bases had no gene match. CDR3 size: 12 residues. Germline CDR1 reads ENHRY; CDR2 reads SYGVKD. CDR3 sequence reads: CASWTGTNEQFF. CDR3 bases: TGTGCCAGTTGGACAGGGACAAATGAGCAGTTCTTC.

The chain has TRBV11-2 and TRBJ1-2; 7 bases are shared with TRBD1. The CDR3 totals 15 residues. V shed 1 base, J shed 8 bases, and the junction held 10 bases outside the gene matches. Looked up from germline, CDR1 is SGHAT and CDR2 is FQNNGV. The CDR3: CASSLVSTGVGGYTF. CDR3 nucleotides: TGTGCCAGCAGCTTAGTAAGCACAGGGGTTGGGGGCTACACCTTC.

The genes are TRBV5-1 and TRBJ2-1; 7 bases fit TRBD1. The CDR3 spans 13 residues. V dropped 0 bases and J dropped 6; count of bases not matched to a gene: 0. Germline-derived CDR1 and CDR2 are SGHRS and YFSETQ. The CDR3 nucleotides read TGCGCCAGCAGCTTGGGACAGGGCAATGAGCAGTTCTTC. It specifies CASSLGQGNEQFF. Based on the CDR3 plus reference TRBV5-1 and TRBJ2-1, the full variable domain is KAGVTQTPRYLIKTRGQQVTLSCSPISGHRSVSWYQQTPGQGLQFLFEYFSETQRNKGNFPGRFSGRQFSNSRSEMNVSTLELGDSALYLCASSLGQGNEQFFGPGTRLTVL.

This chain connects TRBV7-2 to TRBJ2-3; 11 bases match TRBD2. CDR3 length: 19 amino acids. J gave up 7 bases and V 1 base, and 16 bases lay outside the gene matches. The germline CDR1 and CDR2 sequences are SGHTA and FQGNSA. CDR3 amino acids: CASSLESGVAGGRVNTQYF. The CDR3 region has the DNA TGTGCCAGCAGCTTAGAGTCGGGTGTAGCGGGGGGGCGCGTGAATACGCAGTATTTT.

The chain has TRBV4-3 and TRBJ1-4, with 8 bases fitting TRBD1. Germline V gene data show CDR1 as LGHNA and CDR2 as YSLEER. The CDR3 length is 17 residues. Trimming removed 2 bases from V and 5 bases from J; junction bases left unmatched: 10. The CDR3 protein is CASSQNPYRTGNEKLFF. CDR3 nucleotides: TGCGCCAGCAGCCAAAACCCTTATAGGACAGGGAATGAAAAACTGTTTTTT.

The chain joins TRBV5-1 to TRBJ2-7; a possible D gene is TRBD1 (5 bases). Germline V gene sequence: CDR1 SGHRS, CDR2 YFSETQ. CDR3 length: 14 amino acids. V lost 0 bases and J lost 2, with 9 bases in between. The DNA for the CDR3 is TGCGCCAGCAGCTTGGACAGGAAAACCTACGAGCAGTACTTC. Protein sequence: CASSLDRKTYEQYF.

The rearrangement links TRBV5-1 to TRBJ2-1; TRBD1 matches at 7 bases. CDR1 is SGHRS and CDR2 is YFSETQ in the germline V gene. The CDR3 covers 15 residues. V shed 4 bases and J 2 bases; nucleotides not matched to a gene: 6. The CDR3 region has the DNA TGCGCCAGCAGCGCTTCCGGGACAGCCTACAATGAGCAGTTCTTC. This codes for CASSASGTAYNEQFF.

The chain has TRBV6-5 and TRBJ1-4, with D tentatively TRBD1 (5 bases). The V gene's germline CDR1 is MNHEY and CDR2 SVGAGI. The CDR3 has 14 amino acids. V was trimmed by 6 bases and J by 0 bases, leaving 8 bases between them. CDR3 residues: CASSTTATNEKLFF. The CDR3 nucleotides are TGTGCCAGCAGCACGACAGCAACTAATGAAAAACTGTTTTTT.

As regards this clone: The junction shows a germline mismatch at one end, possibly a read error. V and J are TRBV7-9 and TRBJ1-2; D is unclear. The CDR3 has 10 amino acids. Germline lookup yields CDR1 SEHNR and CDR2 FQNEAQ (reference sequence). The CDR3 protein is CASSLEGSAF. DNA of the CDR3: TGTGCCAGCAGCTTAGAGGGATCCGCCTTC. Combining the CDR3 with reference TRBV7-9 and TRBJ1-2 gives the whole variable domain DTGVSQNPRHKITKRGQNVTFRCDPISEHNRLYWYRQTLGQGPEFLTYFQNEAQLEKSRLLSDRFSAERPKGSFSTLEIQRTEQGDSAMYLCASSLEGSAFGSGTRLTVV.

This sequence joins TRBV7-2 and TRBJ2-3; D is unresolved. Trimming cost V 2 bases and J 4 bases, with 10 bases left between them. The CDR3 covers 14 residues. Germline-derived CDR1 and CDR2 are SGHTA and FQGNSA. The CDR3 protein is CASSLTSWADTQYF. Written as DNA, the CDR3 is TGTGCCAGCAGCTTAACGTCTTGGGCAGATACGCAGTATTTT.

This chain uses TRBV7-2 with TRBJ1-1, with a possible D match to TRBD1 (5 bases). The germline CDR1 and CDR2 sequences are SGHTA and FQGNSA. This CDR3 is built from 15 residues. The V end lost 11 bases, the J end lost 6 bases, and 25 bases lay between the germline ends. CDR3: CASDGGTGMIAEAFF. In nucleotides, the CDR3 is TGTGCCTCCGACGGGGGTACCGGCATGATCGCTGAAGCTTTCTTT.

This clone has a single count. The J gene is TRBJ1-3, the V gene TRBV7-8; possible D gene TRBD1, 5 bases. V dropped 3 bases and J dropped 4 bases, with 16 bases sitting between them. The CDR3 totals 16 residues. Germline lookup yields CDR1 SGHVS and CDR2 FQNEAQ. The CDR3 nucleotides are TGTGCCAGCAGCTTGTATCCAGGGCAGCGGGGAAACACCATATATTTT. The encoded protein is CASSLYPGQRGNTIYF.

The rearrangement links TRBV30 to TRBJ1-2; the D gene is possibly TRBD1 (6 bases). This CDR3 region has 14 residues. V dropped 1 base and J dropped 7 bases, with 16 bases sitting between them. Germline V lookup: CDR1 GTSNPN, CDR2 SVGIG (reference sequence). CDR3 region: CAWSDERGAIGYTF. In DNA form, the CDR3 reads TGTGCCTGGAGTGATGAACGGGGGGCGATTGGCTACACCTTC.

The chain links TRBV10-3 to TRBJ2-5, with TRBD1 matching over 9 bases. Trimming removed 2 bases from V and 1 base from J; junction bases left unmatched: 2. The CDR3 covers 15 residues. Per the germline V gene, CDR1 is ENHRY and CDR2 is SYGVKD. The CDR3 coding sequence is TGTGCCATCAGTGAGCTGGGACAGGGCCAAGAGACCCAGTACTTC. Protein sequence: CAISELGQGQETQYF.

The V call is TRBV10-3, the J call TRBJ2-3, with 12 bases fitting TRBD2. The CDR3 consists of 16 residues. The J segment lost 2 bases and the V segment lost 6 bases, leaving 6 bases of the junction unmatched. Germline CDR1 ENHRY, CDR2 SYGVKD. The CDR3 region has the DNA TGTGCCATCAGCCAGACTAGCGGGGGATACACAGATACGCAGTATTTT. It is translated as CAISQTSGGYTDTQYF.

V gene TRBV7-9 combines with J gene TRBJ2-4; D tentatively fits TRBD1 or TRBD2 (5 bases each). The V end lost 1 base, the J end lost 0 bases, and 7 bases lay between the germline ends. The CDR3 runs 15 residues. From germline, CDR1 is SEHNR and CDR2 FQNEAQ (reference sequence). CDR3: CASSLGGLAKNIQYF. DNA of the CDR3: TGTGCCAGCAGCTTAGGGGGGTTAGCCAAAAACATTCAGTACTTC.

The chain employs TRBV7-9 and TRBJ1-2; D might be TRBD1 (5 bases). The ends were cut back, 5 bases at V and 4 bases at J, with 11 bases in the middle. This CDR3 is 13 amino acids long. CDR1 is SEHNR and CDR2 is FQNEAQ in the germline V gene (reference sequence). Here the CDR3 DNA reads TGTGCCAGCAGCCCGGACAAGGCCTATGGCTACACCTTC. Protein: CASSPDKAYGYTF.

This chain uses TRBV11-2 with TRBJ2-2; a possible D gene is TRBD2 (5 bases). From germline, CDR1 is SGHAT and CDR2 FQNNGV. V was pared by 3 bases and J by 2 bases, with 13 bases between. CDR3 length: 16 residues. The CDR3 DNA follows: TGTGCCAGCAGCTTGGCTTCTAGCTTTAACACCGGGGAGCTGTTTTTT. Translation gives CASSLASSFNTGELFF.

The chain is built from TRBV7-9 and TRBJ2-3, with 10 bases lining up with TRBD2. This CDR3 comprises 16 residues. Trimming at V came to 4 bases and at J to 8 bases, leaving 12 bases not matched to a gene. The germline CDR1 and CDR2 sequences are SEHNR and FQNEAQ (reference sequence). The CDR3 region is CASSSTSSGGIGTQYF. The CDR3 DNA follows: TGTGCCAGCAGCTCCACGTCTAGCGGGGGAATTGGTACGCAGTATTTT.

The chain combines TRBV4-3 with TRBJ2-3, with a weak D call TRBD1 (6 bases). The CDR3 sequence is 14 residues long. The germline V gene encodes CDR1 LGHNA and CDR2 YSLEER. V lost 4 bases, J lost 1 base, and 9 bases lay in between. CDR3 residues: CASSPRQGTDTQYF. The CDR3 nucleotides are TGCGCCAGCAGCCCCCGACAGGGCACAGATACGCAGTATTTT.

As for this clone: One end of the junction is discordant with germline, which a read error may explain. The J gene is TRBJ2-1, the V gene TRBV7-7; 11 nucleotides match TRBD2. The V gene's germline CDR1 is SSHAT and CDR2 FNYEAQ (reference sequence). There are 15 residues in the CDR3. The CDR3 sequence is CASSPLAGGNNEQFF. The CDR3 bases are TGTGCTAGCAGCCCCCTAGCGGGGGGAAACAATGAGCAGTTCTTC.

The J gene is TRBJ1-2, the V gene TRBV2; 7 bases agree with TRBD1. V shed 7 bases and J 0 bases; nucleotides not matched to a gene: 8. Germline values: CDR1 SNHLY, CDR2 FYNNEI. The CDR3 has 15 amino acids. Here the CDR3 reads CASTPRTGANYGYTF. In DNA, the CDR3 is TGTGCCAGCACCCCGAGGACAGGAGCTAACTATGGCTACACCTTC.

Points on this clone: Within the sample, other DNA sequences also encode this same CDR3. The CDR3 sequence: CASSLTGRADTQYF. The CDR3 DNA is TGTGCCAGCAGCTTGACTGGGCGGGCAGATACGCAGTATTTT. The J gene is TRBJ2-3, the V gene TRBV11-3; D perhaps matches TRBD2 (5 bases). This CDR3 has 14 residues. In germline, CDR1 is SGHNT, CDR2 YENEEA. V was shortened by 3 bases and J by 4 bases, with 11 bases between the two germline ends.

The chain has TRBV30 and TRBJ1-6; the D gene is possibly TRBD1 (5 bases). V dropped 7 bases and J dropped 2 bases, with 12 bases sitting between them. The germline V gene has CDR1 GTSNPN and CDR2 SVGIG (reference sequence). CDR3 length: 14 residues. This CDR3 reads CALLGTAYNSPLHF. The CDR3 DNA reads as TGTGCCTTGCTCGGGACGGCCTATAATTCACCCCTCCACTTT.

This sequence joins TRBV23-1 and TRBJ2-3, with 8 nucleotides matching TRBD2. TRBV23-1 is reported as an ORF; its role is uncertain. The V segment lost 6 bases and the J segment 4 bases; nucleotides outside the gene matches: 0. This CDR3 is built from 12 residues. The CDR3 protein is CASSGGADTQYF. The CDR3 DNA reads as TGCGCCAGCAGCGGGGGGGCAGATACGCAGTATTTT.